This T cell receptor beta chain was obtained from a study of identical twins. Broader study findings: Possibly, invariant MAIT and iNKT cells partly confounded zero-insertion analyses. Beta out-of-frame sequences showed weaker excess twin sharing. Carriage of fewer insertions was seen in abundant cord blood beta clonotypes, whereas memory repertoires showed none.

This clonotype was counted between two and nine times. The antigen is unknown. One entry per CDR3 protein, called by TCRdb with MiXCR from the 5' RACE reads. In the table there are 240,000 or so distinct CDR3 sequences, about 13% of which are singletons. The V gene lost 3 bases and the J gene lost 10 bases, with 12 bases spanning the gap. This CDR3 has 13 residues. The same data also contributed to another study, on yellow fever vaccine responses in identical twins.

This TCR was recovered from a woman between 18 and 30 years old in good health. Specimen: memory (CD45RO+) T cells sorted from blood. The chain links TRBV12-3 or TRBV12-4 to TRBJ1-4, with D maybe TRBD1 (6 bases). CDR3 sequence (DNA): TGTGCCAGCAGTTTTAAACAAGGGGGAAAACTGTTTTTT. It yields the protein CASSFKQGGKLFF.